This entry lists 5 T cell receptor beta chains sequenced from one sample in a study of T cell repertoires in cytomegalovirus infection. TCRdb called the reads again in MiXCR, with one record for every CDR3 protein. The repertoire holds more than 500,000 distinct CDR3 sequences, with approximately 15% as singletons. Sequences were obtained from CD8+ T cells from PBMCs. Receptor source: a human donor in good health (CMV status not recorded). Some clones in this sample may be carry-over from other donors' samples.

This clonotype was seen many times. This chain joins TRBV7-3 and TRBJ2-1; D is perhaps TRBD2 (7 bases). The CDR3 length is 15 residues. Trimming took off 4 bases at V and 4 bases at J, with 14 bases between the two ends. Germline CDR1 reads SGHTA; CDR2 reads FQGTGA. CDR3 residues: CASSSDRGGYNEQFF. The CDR3 nucleotides read TGTGCCAGCAGCTCGGATAGGGGGGGATACAATGAGCAGTTCTTC. The entire variable domain, with the rest obtained from reference TRBV7-3 and TRBJ2-1, is as follows: GAGVSQTPSNKVTEKGKYVELRCDPISGHTALYWYRQSLGQGPEFLIYFQGTGAADDSGLPNDRFFAVRPEGSVSTLKIQRTERGDSAVYLCASSSDRGGYNEQFFGPGTRLTVL.

This clonotype was observed at least ten times. The gene calls are TRBV4-1 and TRBJ1-2; D unclear. Germline V gives CDR1 MGHRA, CDR2 YSYEKL. The CDR3 contains 16 residues. Trimming cost V 1 base and J 3 bases, with 15 bases left between them. The CDR3 protein is CASSQGSTSWDYGYTF. CDR3 nucleotide sequence: TGCGCCAGCAGCCAAGGATCGACCTCTTGGGACTATGGCTACACCTTC.

The CDR3 reads CASSKAFLYGYTF. The CDR3, as DNA: TGTGCCAGCAGCAAGGCCTTTCTCTATGGCTACACCTTC. The J gene is TRBJ1-2, the V gene TRBV14; no clear D. The ends were cut back, 5 bases at V and 4 bases at J, with 11 bases in the middle. The germline V gene encodes CDR1 SGHDN and CDR2 FVKESK. This CDR3 has 13 residues.

Points on this clonotype: Possible read error: a much larger clone is one base away. V gene TRBV15 combines with J gene TRBJ2-1; 10 nucleotides align to TRBD2. Per the germline V gene, CDR1 is LNHNV and CDR2 is YYDKDF (reference sequence). The CDR3 length is 16 residues. CDR3 in DNA: TGTGCCACCAGCAGAGATGAAAGCGGGGGGGCCAATGAGCAGTTATTC. This encodes CATSRDESGGANEQLF.

This clonotype was counted only a few times. V and J are TRBV28 and TRBJ2-2, with 7 bases aligning to TRBD1. Germline assignment: CDR1 MDHEN and CDR2 SYDVKM. Losses at the gene ends were 5 bases for V and 0 bases for J; bases not matched to a gene: 6. CDR3 length: 16 residues. The CDR3 loop reads CASSASGTANTGELFF. The CDR3 DNA is TGTGCCAGCAGTGCCTCCGGGACAGCGAACACCGGGGAGCTGTTTTTT.